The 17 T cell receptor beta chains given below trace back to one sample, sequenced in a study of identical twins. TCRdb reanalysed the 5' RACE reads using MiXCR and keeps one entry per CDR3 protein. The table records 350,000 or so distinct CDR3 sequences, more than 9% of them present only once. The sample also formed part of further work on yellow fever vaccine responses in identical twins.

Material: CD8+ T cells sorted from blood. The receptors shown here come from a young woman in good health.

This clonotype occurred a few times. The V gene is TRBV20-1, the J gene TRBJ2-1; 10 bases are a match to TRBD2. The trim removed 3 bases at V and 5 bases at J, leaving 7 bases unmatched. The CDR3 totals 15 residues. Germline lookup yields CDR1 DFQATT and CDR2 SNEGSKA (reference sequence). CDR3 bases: TGCAGTGCTAGTGTCTGGACTAGCGGCCACAATGAGCAGTTCTTC. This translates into CSASVWTSGHNEQFF.

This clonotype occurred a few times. The CDR3 loop is CATSDPGGGACNEQFF. The CDR3 DNA is TGTGCCACCAGTGACCCTGGGGGGGGCGCTTGCAATGAGCAGTTCTTC. This chain links TRBV24-1 with TRBJ2-1; TRBD2 is a possible D gene (7 bases). The CDR3 runs 16 residues. V gave up 4 bases and J gave up 6 bases, with 18 bases separating them. Germline V gene sequence: CDR1 KGHDR, CDR2 SFDVKD.

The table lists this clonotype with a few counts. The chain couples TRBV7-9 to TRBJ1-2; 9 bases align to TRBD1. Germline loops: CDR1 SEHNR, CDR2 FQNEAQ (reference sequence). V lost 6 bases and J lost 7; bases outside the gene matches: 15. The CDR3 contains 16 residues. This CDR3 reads CASSGGGQGFSFGYTF. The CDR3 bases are TGTGCCAGCAGTGGCGGGGGACAGGGCTTTTCGTTTGGCTACACCTTC.

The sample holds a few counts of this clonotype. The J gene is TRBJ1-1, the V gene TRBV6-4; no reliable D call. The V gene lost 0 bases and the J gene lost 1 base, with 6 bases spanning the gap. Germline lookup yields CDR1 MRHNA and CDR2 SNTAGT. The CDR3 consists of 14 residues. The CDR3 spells CASSDSSENTEAFF. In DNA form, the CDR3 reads TGTGCCAGCAGTGACTCGAGCGAGAACACTGAAGCTTTCTTT.

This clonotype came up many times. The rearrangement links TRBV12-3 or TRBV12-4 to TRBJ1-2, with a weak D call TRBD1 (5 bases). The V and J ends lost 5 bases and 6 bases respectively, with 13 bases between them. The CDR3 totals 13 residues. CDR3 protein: CASSHRTYDGYTF. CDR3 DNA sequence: TGTGCCAGCAGTCACAGGACCTATGATGGCTACACCTTC.

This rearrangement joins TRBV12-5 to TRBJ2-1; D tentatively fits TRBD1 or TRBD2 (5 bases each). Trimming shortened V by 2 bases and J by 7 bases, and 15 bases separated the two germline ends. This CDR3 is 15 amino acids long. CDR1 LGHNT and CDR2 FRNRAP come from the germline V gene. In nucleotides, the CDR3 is TGTGCTAGTGGTTTGAGAGGGGACGGGCGGAATGAGCAGTTCTTC. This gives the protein CASGLRGDGRNEQFF. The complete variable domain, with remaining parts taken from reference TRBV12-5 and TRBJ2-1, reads DARVTQTPRHKVTEMGQEVTMRCQPILGHNTVFWYRQTMMQGLELLAYFRNRAPLDDSGMPKDRFSAEMPDATLATLKIQPSEPRDSAVYFCASGLRGDGRNEQFFGPGTRLTVL.

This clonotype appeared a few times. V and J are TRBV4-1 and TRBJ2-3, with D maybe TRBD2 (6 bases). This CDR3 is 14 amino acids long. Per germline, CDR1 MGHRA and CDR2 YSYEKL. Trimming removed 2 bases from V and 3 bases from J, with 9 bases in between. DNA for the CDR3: TGCGCCAGCAGCCAACCCGGGAGTACAGATACGCAGTATTTT. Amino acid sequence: CASSQPGSTDTQYF.

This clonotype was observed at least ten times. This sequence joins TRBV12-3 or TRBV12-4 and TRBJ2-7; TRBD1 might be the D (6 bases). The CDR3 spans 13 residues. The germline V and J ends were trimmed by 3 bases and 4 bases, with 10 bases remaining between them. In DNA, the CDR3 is TGTGCCAGCAGTTTTCAGGGGAGTTACGAGCAGTACTTC. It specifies CASSFQGSYEQYF.

DNA of the CDR3: TGTGCCAGCAGCCAATCCCCCCCTCAGGAGACCCAGTACTTC. This gives the protein CASSQSPPQETQYF. V usage is TRBV3-1 and J usage is TRBJ2-5; no clear D. In germline, CDR1 is LGHDT, CDR2 YNNKEL (reference sequence). CDR3 length: 14 amino acids. The V gene lost 2 bases and the J gene lost 5 bases, with 12 bases spanning the gap.

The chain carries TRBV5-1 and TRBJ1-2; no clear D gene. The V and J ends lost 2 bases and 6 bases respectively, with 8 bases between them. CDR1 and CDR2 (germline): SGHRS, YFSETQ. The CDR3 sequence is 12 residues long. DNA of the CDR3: TGCGCCAGCAGCTTACCCGACAATGGCTACACCTTC. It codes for CASSLPDNGYTF.

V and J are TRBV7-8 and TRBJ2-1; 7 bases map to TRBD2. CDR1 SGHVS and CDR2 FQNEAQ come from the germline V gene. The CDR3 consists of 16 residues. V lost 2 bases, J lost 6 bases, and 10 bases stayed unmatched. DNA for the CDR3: TGTGCCAGCAGCTTATTACGACTAGCCGCCATCAATGAGCAGTTCTTC. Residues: CASSLLRLAAINEQFF.

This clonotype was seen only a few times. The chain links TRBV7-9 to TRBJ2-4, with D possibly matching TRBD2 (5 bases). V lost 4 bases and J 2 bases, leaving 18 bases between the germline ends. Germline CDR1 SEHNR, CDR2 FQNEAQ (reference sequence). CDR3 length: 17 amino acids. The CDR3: CASSSPEGAQSKNIQYF. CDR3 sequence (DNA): TGTGCCAGCAGCTCCCCCGAGGGCGCCCAGTCCAAAAACATTCAGTACTTC.

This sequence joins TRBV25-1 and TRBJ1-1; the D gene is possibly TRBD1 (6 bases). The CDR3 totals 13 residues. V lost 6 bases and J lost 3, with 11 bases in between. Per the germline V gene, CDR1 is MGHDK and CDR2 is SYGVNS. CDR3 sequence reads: CASSHRDHTEAFF. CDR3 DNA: TGTGCCAGCAGCCACAGGGATCACACTGAAGCTTTCTTT. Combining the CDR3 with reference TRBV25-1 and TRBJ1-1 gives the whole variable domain EADIYQTPRYLVIGTGKKITLECSQTMGHDKMYWYQQDPGMELHLIHYSYGVNSTEKGDLSSESTVSRIRTEHFPLTLESARPSHTSQYLCASSHRDHTEAFFGQGTRLTVV.

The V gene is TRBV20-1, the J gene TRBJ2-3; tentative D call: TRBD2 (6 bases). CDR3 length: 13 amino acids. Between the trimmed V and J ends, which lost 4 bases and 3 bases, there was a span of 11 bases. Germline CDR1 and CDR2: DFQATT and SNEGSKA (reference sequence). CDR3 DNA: TGCAGTGCTATGGGGGGTCCTACAGATACGCAGTATTTT. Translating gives CSAMGGPTDTQYF.

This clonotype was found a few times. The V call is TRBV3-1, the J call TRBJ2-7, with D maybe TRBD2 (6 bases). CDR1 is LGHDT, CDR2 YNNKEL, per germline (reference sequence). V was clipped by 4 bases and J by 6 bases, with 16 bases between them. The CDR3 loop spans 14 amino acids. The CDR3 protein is CASSLGTGASEQYV. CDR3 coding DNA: TGTGCCAGCAGCCTCGGGACGGGAGCTAGCGAGCAGTACGTC.

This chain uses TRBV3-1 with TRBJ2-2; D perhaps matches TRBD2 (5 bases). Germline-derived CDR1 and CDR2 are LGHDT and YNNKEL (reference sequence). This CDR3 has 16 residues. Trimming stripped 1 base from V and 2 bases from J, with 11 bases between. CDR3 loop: CASSQAPDSNTGELFF. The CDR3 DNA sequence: TGTGCCAGCAGCCAAGCCCCGGACTCCAACACCGGGGAGCTGTTTTTT.

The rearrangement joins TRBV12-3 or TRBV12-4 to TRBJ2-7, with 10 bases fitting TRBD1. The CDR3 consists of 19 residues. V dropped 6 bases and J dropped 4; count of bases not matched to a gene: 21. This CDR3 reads CASSRLWYSLGTGAYEQYF. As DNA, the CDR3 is TGTGCCAGCAGCCGACTTTGGTATTCTCTCGGGACAGGGGCATACGAGCAGTACTTC.